This entry is about one T cell receptor beta chain. The sample contains more than one DNA sequence encoding this CDR3. This entry is derived from a study of cytotoxic CD8 clonotypes in ibrutinib-treated CLL. Using immunoSEQ multiplex PCR, the repertoire was profiled, and TCRdb retains in-frame clones only, with some absent. The sample yields 20,000 to 25,000 clones, less than 80% seen once. V gave up 3 bases and J gave up 2 bases, with 12 bases separating them. This CDR3 has 14 residues. Germline V gene lookup returns CDR1 SGHNT and CDR2 YYREEE (reference sequence). The source of this sequence is a human donor with chronic lymphocytic leukemia. The J gene is TRBJ2-7, the V gene TRBV5-4, with no clear D. This sample comprised PBMCs, obtained before ibrutinib treatment. CDR3 protein: CASSYGLGPYEQYF. The CDR3 DNA sequence: TGTGCCAGCAGCTACGGGCTAGGGCCCTACGAGCAGTACTTC. The entire variable domain, with the rest obtained from reference TRBV5-4 and TRBJ2-7, is as follows: ETGVTQSPTHLIKTRGQQVTLRCSSQSGHNTVSWYQQALGQGPQFIFQYYREEENGRGNFPPRFSGLQFPNYSSELNVNALELDDSALYLCASSYGLGPYEQYFGPGTRLTVT.